A single sample gave rise to the 32 T cell receptor beta chains below, sequenced in a study of T cell repertoires in ileal Crohn's disease (dated by TCRdb to 2018 to 2020). Libraries were prepared through the immunoSEQ multiplex PCR assay. The source is immuneACCESS, and TCRdb retained only in-frame sequences with V and J called. Part of the clones is not carried over; for the studies checked, unresolved V genes explain less than half of this, and the remainder is unexplained. The sample has some 16,000 clones on record, 92% of them singletons. Roughly 7.1% of the sample is held by the ten biggest clonotypes. The intended sense of this specimen's time point label: inflamed ileum from the surgical specimen. The sequenced material came from ileal tissue. The receptor source for this set is an adult with Crohn's disease.

The rearrangement joins TRBV27 to TRBJ2-2; D remains unclear. This CDR3 is built from 15 residues. V dropped 0 bases and J dropped 5 bases, with 10 bases sitting between them. CDR1 is MNHEY and CDR2 is SMNVEV in the germline V gene (reference sequence). CDR3 region: CASSLSPLITGELFF. The CDR3 DNA is TGTGCCAGCAGTTTATCCCCTCTAATAACCGGGGAGCTGTTTTTT.

J is TRBJ2-2 and V is TRBV6-5, with D possibly TRBD2 on 6 matching bases. Germline values: CDR1 MNHEY, CDR2 SVGAGI. The V end lost 2 bases, the J end lost 7 bases, and 8 bases lay between the germline ends. There are 13 residues in the CDR3. CDR3 sequence: CASSYGTYGELFF. The CDR3 DNA is TGTGCCAGCAGTTACGGGACTTACGGGGAGCTGTTTTTT.

V and J are TRBV6-7 and TRBJ2-7, with D perhaps being TRBD1 or TRBD2 (7 bases each). TRBV6-7 is reported as an ORF; its role is uncertain. The CDR3 contains 14 residues. With 11 bases removed from V and 3 bases from J, the gap between germline ends came to 20 bases. The CDR3 spells CAGGGGASSYEQYF. DNA of the CDR3: TGTGCCGGGGGAGGGGGCGCATCCAGCTACGAGCAGTACTTC.

The chain links TRBV7-5 to TRBJ2-5; no DNA check was done on the table's D call, TRBD2. TRBV7-5 is a documented pseudogene. The CDR3 length is 16 residues. The DNA of the CDR3 is TGTGTCAGAAGCCCTCGACTAGCGGGGGGGAGAGAGACCCAGTACTTC. This gives the protein CVRSPRLAGGRETQYF.

V is TRBV29-1 and J is TRBJ2-1; the D gene is possibly TRBD2 (5 bases). Germline-derived CDR1 and CDR2 are SQVTM and ANQGSEA. This CDR3 contains 16 residues. Trimming pared 2 bases from V and 4 bases from J, leaving 18 bases between. The CDR3 DNA follows: TGCAGCGTTGAACAAAGAGGGCAGCTACTATACAATGAGCAGTTCTTC. Its translation is CSVEQRGQLLYNEQFF.

In this sample, this clone turned up a few times. The chain carries TRBV18 and TRBJ1-1; D gene ambiguous. The CDR3 is made up of 14 amino acids. V lost 3 bases to trimming and J lost 1 base, with 9 bases between them. Germline V gives CDR1 KGHSH, CDR2 LQKENI. The CDR3 protein is CASSPTTANTEAFF. Written as DNA, the CDR3 is TGTGCCAGCTCACCTACCACAGCGAACACTGAAGCTTTCTTT.

The gene calls are TRBV4-2 and TRBJ2-5, with D unclear. V lost 4 bases and J lost 5, with 11 bases in between. CDR3 length equals 13 residues. Germline V gene sequence: CDR1 LGHNA, CDR2 YNFKEQ. The CDR3 sequence is CASSPSVGETQYF. Written as DNA, the CDR3 is TGTGCCAGCAGCCCCTCGGTGGGGGAGACCCAGTACTTC.

The genes are TRBV5-1 and TRBJ1-1, with D possibly TRBD1 on 5 matching bases. The germline V and J ends were trimmed by 6 bases and 4 bases, with 22 bases remaining between them. Germline V gives CDR1 SGHRS, CDR2 YFSETQ. The CDR3 extends over 16 amino acids. CDR3 protein: CASTLPPQGVATEAFF. In nucleotides, the CDR3 is TGCGCCAGCACCTTACCGCCCCAAGGGGTCGCCACTGAAGCTTTCTTT.

This clone appeared once. The chain employs TRBV5-1 and TRBJ1-1, with D unclear. Germline values: CDR1 SGHRS, CDR2 YFSETQ. V lost 0 bases, J lost 3 bases, and 9 bases lay in between. This CDR3 contains 14 residues. CDR3 in DNA: TGCGCCAGCAGCTTGGAGGAGGGATACACTGAAGCTTTCTTT. It codes for CASSLEEGYTEAFF.

This clone was seen once. The chain employs TRBV28 and TRBJ1-2, with D perhaps TRBD1 (6 bases). The ends were cut back, 5 bases at V and 5 bases at J, with 15 bases in the middle. CDR3 length equals 14 residues. Germline assignment: CDR1 MDHEN and CDR2 SYDVKM. CDR3 in amino acids: CASSPPDRTYGYTF. The CDR3 DNA sequence: TGTGCCAGCAGTCCTCCCGACAGGACTTATGGCTACACCTTC.

This clone was picked up one time. The chain links TRBV2 to TRBJ2-7; the match to TRBD1 covers 12 bases. The length of the CDR3 is 13 residues. Losses at the gene ends were 10 bases for V and 4 bases for J; bases not matched to a gene: 5. The germline CDR1 and CDR2 sequences are SNHLY and FYNNEI. CDR3 DNA: TGTGCCACCTGGGACAGGGGGCTATACGAGCAGTACTTC. Encoded protein: CATWDRGLYEQYF.

This sequence joins TRBV5-1 and TRBJ1-1; the D gene is possibly TRBD1 (5 bases). V was shortened by 2 bases and J by 8 bases, with 13 bases between the two germline ends. The germline V gene has CDR1 SGHRS and CDR2 YFSETQ. The CDR3 extends over 13 amino acids. The CDR3 DNA follows: TGCGCCAGCAGCTTTTCGGGGGGACTAGAAGCTTTCTTT. Its translation is CASSFSGGLEAFF.

The chain joins TRBV28 to TRBJ1-2; D unclear. Per the germline V gene, CDR1 is MDHEN and CDR2 is SYDVKM. The CDR3 extends over 13 amino acids. V lost 2 bases and J 8 bases, leaving 12 bases between the germline ends. The CDR3 region has the DNA TGTGCCAGCAGTTTAGGAAGGGTAAGGGGCTACACCTTC. It codes for CASSLGRVRGYTF.

The V call is TRBV5-6, the J call TRBJ1-2; D gene unclear. The CDR3 runs to 12 residues. Germline lookup yields CDR1 SGHDT and CDR2 YYEEEE. The germline V and J ends were trimmed by 0 bases and 8 bases, with 8 bases remaining between them. The CDR3 is CASSLVRVGYTF. CDR3 DNA sequence: TGTGCCAGCAGCTTGGTGCGGGTCGGCTACACCTTC. Based on the CDR3 plus reference TRBV5-6 and TRBJ1-2, the full variable domain is DAGVTQSPTHLIKTRGQQVTLRCSPKSGHDTVSWYQQALGQGPQFIFQYYEEEERQRGNFPDRFSGHQFPNYSSELNVNALLLGDSALYLCASSLVRVGYTFGSGTRLTVV.

V usage is TRBV7-9 and J usage is TRBJ2-7; D remains unclear. Trimming left V 1 base short and J 2 bases short, with 9 bases between. The CDR3 loop spans 14 amino acids. Per the germline V gene, CDR1 is SEHNR and CDR2 is FQNEAQ (reference sequence). DNA of the CDR3: TGTGCCAGCAGCTTAGAGGCAGGTGCCTACGAGCAGTACTTC. This gives the protein CASSLEAGAYEQYF.

The CDR3 sequence: CASSLGSYEQYF. CDR3 DNA: TGTGCCAGCAGCCTCGGGTCCTACGAGCAGTACTTC. The chain couples TRBV28 to TRBJ2-7, with D hard to call. V dropped 6 bases and J dropped 1 base, with 7 bases sitting between them. Germline lookup yields CDR1 MDHEN and CDR2 SYDVKM. The length of the CDR3 is 12 residues.

This clone has a handful of counts. The rearrangement uses TRBV29-1 and TRBJ2-2, with 8 bases identical to TRBD1. The CDR3 is 15 amino acids. After removal of 2 bases from V and 4 bases from J, the junction contained 6 bases not matched to a gene. Germline CDR1 SQVTM, CDR2 ANQGSEA. CDR3 bases: TGCAGCGTTGAAATGACAGGGGCGGCCACCGGGGAGCTGTTTTTT. This sequence encodes CSVEMTGAATGELFF.

The chain joins TRBV11-2 to TRBJ2-3; weak D call: TRBD2 (6 bases). In germline, CDR1 is SGHAT, CDR2 FQNNGV. The CDR3 has 16 residues. Trimming took 2 bases from V and 4 from J, leaving 16 bases between them. CDR3: CASSLSGGKAADTQYF. The DNA of the CDR3 is TGTGCCAGCAGCTTATCGGGCGGGAAAGCGGCAGATACGCAGTATTTT.

The chain couples TRBV5-1 to TRBJ2-1, with TRBD1 identical over 9 bases. The CDR3 runs to 13 residues. The V gene end was trimmed by 3 bases and the J gene end by 6 bases; junction bases not matched to a gene: 1. Germline CDR1 and CDR2: SGHRS and YFSETQ. The CDR3 DNA reads TGCGCCAGCAGCTCGACAGGGGGCAATGAGCAGTTCTTC. This codes for CASSSTGGNEQFF.

The chain joins TRBV5-4 to TRBJ2-7; 10 bases line up with TRBD2. Germline V lookup: CDR1 SGHNT, CDR2 YYREEE (reference sequence). V was pared by 0 bases and J by 2 bases, with 8 bases of the junction left unmatched. The CDR3 contains 17 residues. The CDR3 DNA reads as TGTGCCAGCAGCTTGGATGGTAGCGGGGGGCGAGCCTACGAGCAGTACTTC. This codes for CASSLDGSGGRAYEQYF.

CDR3 coding DNA: TGTGCCAGCTGCCGGGACAGGGTGAATGAGCAGTTCTTC. Protein sequence: CASCRDRVNEQFF. The V call is TRBV27, the J call TRBJ2-1; TRBD1 aligns across 9 bases. CDR1 and CDR2 from the germline V gene are MNHEY and SMNVEV (reference sequence). The V gene end was trimmed by 8 bases and the J gene end by 7 bases; junction bases not matched to a gene: 6. The CDR3 is made up of 13 amino acids.

The rearrangement joins TRBV19 to TRBJ2-6; 7 nucleotides match TRBD1. V dropped 4 bases and J dropped 4; count of bases not matched to a gene: 13. The length of the CDR3 is 18 residues. Germline V gene data show CDR1 as LNHDA and CDR2 as SQIVND (reference sequence). In nucleotides, the CDR3 is TGTGCCAGTAGTAGAACGGGACAGCATCTATCGGGGGCCAACGTCCTGACTTTC. It translates to CASSRTGQHLSGANVLTF. The entire variable domain, with the rest obtained from reference TRBV19 and TRBJ2-6, is as follows: DGGITQSPKYLFRKEGQNVTLSCEQNLNHDAMYWYRQDPGQGLRLIYYSQIVNDFQKGDIAEGYSVSREKKESFPLTVTSAQKNPTAFYLCASSRTGQHLSGANVLTFGAGSRLTVL.

The V call is TRBV5-1, the J call TRBJ1-4; D is unclear. V gave up 0 bases and J gave up 0 bases, with 6 bases separating them. The CDR3 runs to 15 residues. Germline values: CDR1 SGHRS, CDR2 YFSETQ. The CDR3 nucleotides are TGCGCCAGCAGCTTGGCCACAGCAACTAATGAAAAACTGTTTTTT. Protein sequence: CASSLATATNEKLFF.

This sequence joins TRBV11-1 and TRBJ2-4; possibly TRBD1 or TRBD2 for D (7 bases each). The V gene's germline CDR1 is SGHAT and CDR2 FQDESV (reference sequence). Between the trimmed V and J ends, which lost 3 bases and 3 bases, there was a span of 12 bases. The length of the CDR3 is 15 residues. CDR3 in DNA: TGTGCCAGCAGCTTCTCAGGGGGGGTCAAAAACATTCAGTACTTC. This codes for CASSFSGGVKNIQYF.

The rearrangement uses TRBV6-1 and TRBJ1-2; weak D call: TRBD1 (5 bases). Trimming took 2 bases from V and 3 from J, leaving 13 bases between them. Per the germline V gene, CDR1 is MNHNS and CDR2 is SASEGT. The CDR3 has 15 residues. The DNA of the CDR3 is TGTGCCAGCAGTGAAATTCGGGGGACCCACTATGGCTACACCTTC. This gives the protein CASSEIRGTHYGYTF.

This chain uses TRBV5-1 with TRBJ2-7; tentatively, D is TRBD2 (6 bases). This CDR3 comprises 16 residues. The germline V and J ends were trimmed by 0 bases and 4 bases, with 17 bases remaining between them. In germline, CDR1 is SGHRS, CDR2 YFSETQ. The CDR3 region is CASSLAGGGLGYEQYF. The CDR3, as DNA: TGCGCCAGCAGCTTGGCCGGTGGGGGACTGGGATACGAGCAGTACTTC.

This clone was counted once. For the CDR3, the DNA is TGTGCCAGCAGCATCGGACAGGGGAATGAAAAACTGTTTTTT. Translation gives CASSIGQGNEKLFF. V and J are TRBV7-8 and TRBJ1-4; 9 bases fit TRBD1. The J segment lost 5 bases and the V segment lost 5 bases, leaving 3 bases of the junction unmatched. The CDR3 sequence is 14 residues long. The germline gives CDR1 SGHVS, CDR2 FQNEAQ.

CDR3 in amino acids: CASSYRQIISNQPQHF. The CDR3 DNA is TGTGCCAGCAGTTACCGACAGATAATCAGCAATCAGCCCCAGCATTTT. This rearrangement joins TRBV6-6 to TRBJ1-5; D is perhaps TRBD1 (5 bases). The CDR3 sequence is 16 residues long. The germline CDR1 and CDR2 sequences are MNHNY and SVGAGI (reference sequence). Between the trimmed V and J ends, which lost 2 bases and 1 base, there was a span of 12 bases.

The chain links TRBV11-3 to TRBJ2-5; 10 nucleotides line up with TRBD2. Germline lookup yields CDR1 SGHNT and CDR2 YENEEA. The CDR3 has 17 amino acids. V was pared by 1 base and J by 4 bases, with 9 bases of the junction left unmatched. The CDR3 bases are TGTGCCAGCAGCTTAGGCTCGAGCGCTAGCGGGGGAGAGACCCAGTACTTC. Amino acids: CASSLGSSASGGETQYF.

This sequence joins TRBV11-2 and TRBJ1-1; the D is unclear. Trimming left V 6 bases short and J 7 bases short, with 15 bases between. In germline, CDR1 is SGHAT, CDR2 FQNNGV. The CDR3 has 13 residues. CDR3 amino acids: CASSLGSRGEAFF. Here the CDR3 DNA reads TGTGCCAGCAGTCTAGGGTCCCGGGGTGAAGCTTTCTTT.

This clone was counted a few times. The chain joins TRBV4-3 to TRBJ1-4, with D tentatively TRBD1 (6 bases). V dropped 1 base and J dropped 8 bases, with 17 bases sitting between them. The CDR3 contains 16 residues. Germline CDR1 LGHNA, CDR2 YSLEER. The CDR3 sequence is CASSQALQGLIEKLFF. In DNA form, the CDR3 reads TGCGCCAGCAGCCAAGCTCTACAGGGACTGATCGAAAAACTGTTTTTT.

This chain connects TRBV6-5 to TRBJ2-1; 8 bases align to TRBD1. From germline, CDR1 is MNHEY and CDR2 SVGAGI. The CDR3 consists of 14 residues. The V gene end was trimmed by 5 bases and the J gene end by 10 bases; junction bases not matched to a gene: 10. CDR3 sequence: CASSPGQGWIEQFF. CDR3 nucleotide sequence: TGTGCCAGCAGTCCTGGACAGGGATGGATCGAGCAGTTCTTC.